Below, 28 T cell receptor beta chains from the same sample are listed, as sequenced in a study of Ad26.COV2.S vaccination and SARS-CoV-2 variants. Treatment specified: some 20 received Ad26.COV2.S at low or high dose, single or two shots; about five received placebo; per-sample allocation not given. On day 63 after the first injection, vaccine and placebo recipients gave samples. The assay was immunoSEQ multiplex PCR, and TCRdb's table has in-frame clones only and misses some. The table shows roughly 460,000 clones, with nearly 90% occurring only once. The material was peripheral blood, obtained in a trial of Ad26.COV2.S vaccine versus placebo. These receptor sequences come from a person between 18 and 60 years old who received the Ad26.COV2.S COVID-19 vaccine or a placebo.

The genes are TRBV24-1 and TRBJ2-7, with D possibly being TRBD2 (6 bases). This CDR3 has 19 amino acids. V was trimmed by 0 bases and J by 0 bases, leaving 20 bases between them. CDR1 is KGHDR and CDR2 is SFDVKD in the germline V gene. The CDR3 sequence is CATSDLRVSDRDSSYEQYF. The CDR3 DNA follows: TGTGCCACCAGTGATTTGAGAGTTTCCGATAGGGACTCCTCCTACGAGCAGTACTTC.

V gene TRBV5-1 combines with J gene TRBJ2-7, with 8 bases that match TRBD1. In germline, CDR1 is SGHRS, CDR2 YFSETQ. This CDR3 comprises 17 residues. V was pared by 5 bases and J by 3 bases, with 16 bases of the junction left unmatched. Here the CDR3 reads CASRKYPVTGVFYEQYF. The CDR3 DNA follows: TGCGCCAGCAGAAAATACCCGGTGACAGGGGTCTTCTACGAGCAGTACTTC.

The chain is built from TRBV11-2 and TRBJ2-1; possible D gene TRBD1, 5 bases. The CDR3 has 15 amino acids. Between the trimmed V and J ends, which lost 1 base and 6 bases, there was a span of 13 bases. CDR1 SGHAT and CDR2 FQNNGV come from the germline V gene. The CDR3, as DNA: TGTGCCAGCAGCTTAGGCTGGAAACAGGTCAATGAGCAGTTCTTC. This encodes CASSLGWKQVNEQFF.

In this sample, this clone turned up once. This chain connects TRBV6-5 to TRBJ1-1; TRBD1 agrees at 9 bases. J lost 4 bases, V lost 6 bases, and 6 bases had no gene match. The CDR3 is 14 amino acids. Germline V gives CDR1 MNHEY, CDR2 SVGAGI. CDR3 amino acids: CASRRQGDSTEAFF. The CDR3 coding sequence is TGTGCCAGCAGGAGACAGGGGGACAGCACTGAAGCTTTCTTT.

The J gene is TRBJ2-1, the V gene TRBV19; 8 positions match TRBD2. Trimming at V came to 6 bases and at J to 6 bases, leaving 10 bases not matched to a gene. The CDR3 sequence is 15 residues long. The germline V gene encodes CDR1 LNHDA and CDR2 SQIVND (reference sequence). The CDR3 spells CASRKSGSEFNEQFF. For the CDR3, the DNA is TGTGCCAGTAGAAAAAGCGGGAGTGAGTTCAATGAGCAGTTCTTC.

The chain recombines TRBV29-1 with TRBJ2-7, with 8 bases lining up with TRBD1. The CDR3 totals 15 residues. The V gene end was trimmed by 0 bases and the J gene end by 3 bases; junction bases not matched to a gene: 7. CDR1 SQVTM and CDR2 ANQGSEA come from the germline V gene. Here the CDR3 reads CSVEDPGTGDYEQYF. The CDR3 DNA is TGCAGCGTTGAAGATCCCGGGACAGGAGACTACGAGCAGTACTTC.

The rearrangement uses TRBV19 and TRBJ1-2; D remains unclear. V lost 7 bases and J lost 4, with 13 bases in between. The germline V gene encodes CDR1 LNHDA and CDR2 SQIVND (reference sequence). The CDR3 is 13 residues long. The CDR3 is CASTRGPSYGYTF. Written as DNA, the CDR3 is TGTGCCAGTACCCGCGGACCGAGCTATGGCTACACCTTC.

V is TRBV29-1 and J is TRBJ2-7; D uncertain. Germline V CDR1 and CDR2: SQVTM, ANQGSEA. The CDR3 runs 13 residues. Between the trimmed V and J ends, which lost 7 bases and 6 bases, there was a span of 19 bases. DNA of the CDR3: TGCAGCGCCAACGCTAGGGTGTTTGGCGAGCAGTACTTC. Residues: CSANARVFGEQYF.

This clone was detected once. The rearrangement joins TRBV4-3 to TRBJ2-1, with D uncertain. Trimming took 0 bases from V and 8 from J, leaving 14 bases between them. The CDR3 loop spans 15 amino acids. Germline CDR1 LGHNA, CDR2 YSLEER. The CDR3 reads CASSQDSSRVDEQFF. The CDR3 region has the DNA TGCGCCAGCAGCCAAGATTCGTCCCGGGTGGATGAGCAGTTCTTC.

The chain joins TRBV9 to TRBJ2-1, with 7 positions matching TRBD2. There are 14 residues in the CDR3. Trimming took 2 bases from V and 7 from J; bases not matched to a gene: 6. Germline lookup yields CDR1 SGDLS and CDR2 YYNGEE. CDR3 sequence: CASSVSGITNEQFF. In DNA, the CDR3 is TGTGCCAGCAGCGTGAGCGGGATTACAAATGAGCAGTTCTTC.

The V call is TRBV6-5, the J call TRBJ2-6, with TRBD1 identical over 7 bases. Germline-derived CDR1 and CDR2 are MNHEY and SVGAGI. The CDR3 loop spans 15 amino acids. The junction had 2 bases not matched to a gene; V was cut back by 6 bases and J by 0 bases. The CDR3 loop is CASRRQGSGANVLTF. CDR3 nucleotides: TGTGCCAGCAGGCGACAGGGCTCTGGGGCCAACGTCCTGACTTTC.

This chain links TRBV7-9 with TRBJ2-7, with D perhaps assigned TRBD1 or TRBD2 (5 bases each). Between the trimmed V and J ends, which lost 4 bases and 2 bases, there was a span of 15 bases. The CDR3 totals 15 residues. Germline CDR1 SEHNR, CDR2 FQNEAQ (reference sequence). CDR3 residues: CASSSRTGLTYEQYF. In nucleotides, the CDR3 is TGTGCCAGCAGCTCAAGGACGGGGCTGACCTACGAGCAGTACTTC.

V is TRBV11-2 and J is TRBJ2-1; 12 positions match TRBD2. Unmatched junction bases numbered 6, after V lost 6 bases and J lost 3 bases. CDR3 size: 16 residues. Germline V gene data show CDR1 as SGHAT and CDR2 as FQNNGV. CDR3 DNA sequence: TGTGCCAGCAGTCCCGGGACTAGCGGGTTCTACAATGAGCAGTTCTTC. It encodes CASSPGTSGFYNEQFF.

This sequence joins TRBV9 and TRBJ2-1; D gene uncertain. Germline V gives CDR1 SGDLS, CDR2 YYNGEE. V gave up 0 bases and J gave up 6 bases, with 13 bases separating them. The CDR3 is made up of 15 amino acids. CDR3 DNA: TGTGCCAGCAGCGTAGCTGTGATCAGCGTCAATGAGCAGTTCTTC. Its translation: CASSVAVISVNEQFF.

The gene calls are TRBV27 and TRBJ1-2; tentatively, D is TRBD1 (5 bases). Germline lookup yields CDR1 MNHEY and CDR2 SMNVEV (reference sequence). This CDR3 region has 13 residues. V was pared by 4 bases and J by 2 bases, with 8 bases between. The chain's CDR3 is CASSSTANYGYTF. As DNA, the CDR3 is TGTGCCAGCAGTTCGACAGCGAACTATGGCTACACCTTC.

The rearrangement joins TRBV29-1 to TRBJ2-7; no firm D call. V dropped 6 bases and J dropped 2 bases, with 14 bases sitting between them. Germline CDR1 and CDR2: SQVTM and ANQGSEA. The CDR3 length is 13 residues. The CDR3 DNA sequence: TGCAGCGTCCAGACCCCGGAACCCTACGAGCAGTACTTC. Translated, it gives CSVQTPEPYEQYF.

V and J are TRBV5-1 and TRBJ2-1, with 12 nucleotides matching TRBD2. V shed 4 bases and J 9 bases; nucleotides not matched to a gene: 14. The CDR3 contains 17 residues. The V gene's germline CDR1 is SGHRS and CDR2 YFSETQ. CDR3 sequence (DNA): TGCGCCAGCAGCCTCGAGGAGACTAGCGGGGGCCAGGGTGAGCAGTTCTTC. It is translated as CASSLEETSGGQGEQFF. Using reference TRBV5-1 and TRBJ2-1 for the parts outside the CDR3, the full variable domain is KAGVTQTPRYLIKTRGQQVTLSCSPISGHRSVSWYQQTPGQGLQFLFEYFSETQRNKGNFPGRFSGRQFSNSRSEMNVSTLELGDSALYLCASSLEETSGGQGEQFFGPGTRLTVL.

V usage is TRBV30 and J usage is TRBJ2-7, with no clear D. Germline V CDR1 and CDR2: GTSNPN, SVGIG (reference sequence). The CDR3 spans 11 residues. Trimming took 0 bases from V and 7 from J, leaving 7 bases between them. The CDR3 loop reads CAWSVIGEQYF. DNA of the CDR3: TGTGCCTGGAGTGTCATCGGTGAGCAGTACTTC.

The V and J genes are TRBV5-5 and TRBJ1-4; 8 nucleotides match TRBD1. The CDR3 is 18 amino acids. Germline V lookup: CDR1 SGHKS, CDR2 YYEKEE (reference sequence). The V and J ends lost 0 bases and 7 bases, in that order; junction bases with no gene match: 14. As DNA, the CDR3 is TGTGCCAGCAGCTTGGGAAATTCCTTTGGGACAGGTAGTGAAAAACTGTTTTTT. Translating it yields CASSLGNSFGTGSEKLFF. The variable domain in full, completed from reference TRBV5-5 and TRBJ1-4, reads DAGVTQSPTHLIKTRGQQVTLRCSPISGHKSVSWYQQVLGQGPQFIFQYYEKEERGRGNFPDRFSARQFPNYSSELNVNALLLGDSALYLCASSLGNSFGTGSEKLFFGSGTQLSVL.

The chain carries TRBV5-5 and TRBJ2-7, with a tentative D call TRBD1 (6 bases). CDR3 length equals 13 residues. Germline CDR1 is SGHKS and CDR2 is YYEKEE (reference sequence). The germline V and J ends were trimmed by 6 bases and 0 bases, with 10 bases remaining between them. CDR3 amino acids: CASTSGVSYEQYF. The CDR3 DNA sequence: TGTGCCAGCACCTCAGGGGTCTCCTACGAGCAGTACTTC.

This clone showed up just a few times. The rearrangement joins TRBV19 to TRBJ1-2, with D hard to call. Trimming removed 5 bases at V and 7 bases at J, with 5 bases between. The CDR3 length is 10 residues. Germline V lookup: CDR1 LNHDA, CDR2 SQIVND (reference sequence). The DNA of the CDR3 is TGTGCCAGTAGTCACCTTGGCTACACCTTC. Protein: CASSHLGYTF.

The chain combines TRBV20-1 with TRBJ2-7; D uncertain. CDR1 is DFQATT and CDR2 is SNEGSKA in the germline V gene (reference sequence). The CDR3 covers 11 residues. V was pared by 5 bases and J by 1 base, with 6 bases between. The CDR3 DNA sequence: TGCAGTGCTCCGGAATCCTACGAGCAGTACTTC. Protein product: CSAPESYEQYF.

The chain is built from TRBV6-5 and TRBJ2-7; 9 positions agree with TRBD2. Germline V lookup: CDR1 MNHEY, CDR2 SVGAGI. The CDR3 totals 13 residues. The V and J ends lost 9 bases and 1 base, in that order; junction bases with no gene match: 4. The CDR3 here is CASRTSVSYEQYF. CDR3 in DNA: TGTGCCAGTCGGACTAGCGTATCCTACGAGCAGTACTTC.

The J gene is TRBJ2-2, the V gene TRBV5-4, with TRBD1 matching 8 bases. Trimming at V came to 5 bases and at J to 6 bases, leaving 21 bases not matched to a gene. Per germline, CDR1 SGHNT and CDR2 YYREEE (reference sequence). There are 19 residues in the CDR3. The DNA for the CDR3 is TGTGCCAGCAGGAGAGGTTTTGCAGGGGGCGCGCTCGGAGCCGGGGAGCTGTTTTTT. It specifies CASRRGFAGGALGAGELFF.

CDR3 bases: TGTGCCAGCAGATCCTCGGGGGGCTTGGACATTCAGTACTTC. Its translation is CASRSSGGLDIQYF. This sequence joins TRBV28 and TRBJ2-4; perhaps TRBD2 as D (7 bases). Germline CDR1 is MDHEN and CDR2 is SYDVKM. V dropped 6 bases and J dropped 8 bases, with 17 bases sitting between them. This CDR3 has 14 residues.

The V and J genes are TRBV4-1 and TRBJ1-5; D is perhaps TRBD1 (5 bases). V lost 4 bases to trimming and J lost 3 bases, with 10 bases between them. The CDR3 extends over 14 amino acids. CDR1 is MGHRA and CDR2 is YSYEKL in the germline V gene. CDR3 sequence: CASSLGTVNQPQHF. The CDR3, as DNA: TGCGCCAGCAGCCTCGGGACGGTCAATCAGCCCCAGCATTTT.

V usage is TRBV28 and J usage is TRBJ2-4; weak D call: TRBD2 (5 bases). Trimming cost V 2 bases and J 3 bases, with 11 bases left between them. This CDR3 has 15 residues. Germline V gene sequence: CDR1 MDHEN, CDR2 SYDVKM. The CDR3 is CASSLRGSVKNIQYF. In DNA, the CDR3 is TGTGCCAGCAGTTTACGCGGGTCAGTCAAAAACATTCAGTACTTC.

Worth noting for this clone: A much larger clonotype is one base distant, so this may be a read error. The rearrangement uses TRBV7-9 and TRBJ1-2; TRBD1 agrees at 11 bases. The CDR3 sequence is 15 residues long. The trim removed 1 base at V and 3 bases at J, leaving 1 base unmatched. Germline V CDR1 and CDR2: SEHNR, FQNEAQ (reference sequence). In DNA form, the CDR3 reads TGTGCCAGCAGCTTAGGGACAGGGGGCGACTATGGCTACACCTTC. The encoded protein is CASSLGTGGDYGYTF.